This T cell receptor (beta chain) is drawn from a study of response to subunit inactivated influenza vaccine. TCRdb passed the RT-PCR reads through MiXCR, listing each CDR3 protein once. The sample has around 570,000 distinct CDR3 sequences, about 10% seen once. Germline V gives CDR1 MDHEN, CDR2 SYDVKM. V dropped 3 bases and J dropped 4; count of bases not matched to a gene: 9. There are 16 residues in the CDR3. The sample holds a few counts of this clonotype. These data were also filed under a second study, of T cells expressing NK-cell markers. That paper notes: The TCR beta cDNA came from 5'RACE template switching with UMIs. What remained unclear was the HCMV specificity of expanded NKG2C+ T cell clones.

The sequenced sample was PBMCs from blood, obtained on the day of vaccination. The receptor was isolated from a man aged 45-60 years who received an inactivated influenza vaccine. This rearrangement joins TRBV28 to TRBJ2-3, with TRBD1 matching over 8 bases. The CDR3 region is CASSFRQGIGPDTQYF. DNA of the CDR3: TGTGCCAGCAGTTTCCGACAGGGGATCGGCCCAGATACGCAGTATTTT.